A single sample gave rise to the 32 T cell receptor beta chains below, sequenced in a study of OX40 agonist ivuxolimab in advanced cancers. Sequenced by immunoSEQ multiplex PCR; TCRdb stores in-frame clones only, minus some. The table records approximately 67,000 clones, approximately 81% of them present only once. This specimen was CD4+ or CD8+ T cells sorted from blood, taken in a trial of the OX40 agonist ivuxolimab. These receptors came from an adult with an advanced solid tumor such as melanoma, head and neck, liver or kidney cancer.

The chain carries TRBV30 and TRBJ2-3, with no clear D. From germline, CDR1 is GTSNPN and CDR2 SVGIG (reference sequence). The CDR3 runs 12 residues. Trimming removed 3 bases at V and 3 bases at J, with 7 bases between. As DNA, the CDR3 is TGTGCCTGGAGCGAGTGGACAGATACGCAGTATTTT. It translates to CAWSEWTDTQYF.

The chain uses TRBV6-6 and TRBJ2-1, with 11 bases identical to TRBD2. The CDR3 consists of 15 residues. Trimming removed 4 bases from V and 8 bases from J; junction bases left unmatched: 7. The V gene's germline CDR1 is MNHNY and CDR2 SVGAGI (reference sequence). CDR3 sequence reads: CASSSRLAGWDEQFF. The CDR3 nucleotides read TGTGCCAGCAGTTCTCGACTAGCGGGGTGGGATGAGCAGTTCTTC.

The V gene is TRBV18, the J gene TRBJ1-6; the D gene is possibly TRBD1 (6 bases). The CDR3 is 18 residues long. V lost 6 bases, J lost 6 bases, and 24 bases lay in between. CDR1 and CDR2 (germline): KGHSH, LQKENI. In DNA, the CDR3 is TGTGCCAGCTCCTTTTTGTCTCCCCAGGGGAGAGGTAATTCACCCCTCCACTTT. Its translation is CASSFLSPQGRGNSPLHF.

V and J are TRBV9 and TRBJ2-2; 11 bases match TRBD1. V lost 3 bases to trimming and J lost 7 bases; unmatched junction nucleotides: 2. This CDR3 contains 14 residues. Germline V gene sequence: CDR1 SGDLS, CDR2 YYNGEE. CDR3: CASSAGQGVGELFF. The CDR3 DNA sequence: TGTGCCAGCAGCGCGGGACAGGGGGTCGGGGAGCTGTTTTTT.

The chain is built from TRBV18 and TRBJ2-2; D is ambiguous. CDR1 is KGHSH, CDR2 LQKENI, per germline. V shed 1 base and J shed 3 bases, with 3 bases lying between them. CDR3 size: 13 residues. The CDR3 loop is CASSPQDTGELFF. CDR3 bases: TGTGCCAGCTCACCACAAGACACCGGGGAGCTGTTTTTT.

CDR3 in DNA: TGTGCCAGCAACAGAGGCTCCTACGAGCAGTACTTC. It is translated as CASNRGSYEQYF. The rearrangement uses TRBV28 and TRBJ2-7; D call uncertain. Germline CDR1 is MDHEN and CDR2 is SYDVKM. The V end lost 7 bases, the J end lost 0 bases, and 7 bases lay between the germline ends. The CDR3 covers 12 residues.

This clone was detected only once. The gene calls are TRBV19 and TRBJ1-5; 7 bases match TRBD1. CDR1 is LNHDA and CDR2 is SQIVND in the germline V gene (reference sequence). CDR3 size: 17 residues. V shed 3 bases and J 6 bases; nucleotides not matched to a gene: 14. Here the CDR3 reads CASSISTGAFGVQPQHF. In DNA, the CDR3 is TGTGCCAGTAGTATTAGCACAGGGGCGTTCGGAGTTCAGCCCCAGCATTTT.

Only one count was recorded for this clone. The chain combines TRBV15 with TRBJ1-1, with D possibly being TRBD1 (6 bases). V was clipped by 4 bases and J by 5 bases, with 17 bases between them. The CDR3 runs to 15 residues. CDR1 and CDR2 from the germline V gene are LNHNV and YYDKDF (reference sequence). CDR3 residues: CATSKGGNSNTEAFF. The DNA of the CDR3 is TGTGCCACCAGCAAAGGGGGAAACAGTAATACTGAAGCTTTCTTT.

V is TRBV19 and J is TRBJ2-5, with a tentative D call TRBD2 (6 bases). The V end was cut by 3 bases, the J end by 4 bases, with 18 bases between. The CDR3 is made up of 16 amino acids. Germline V gene lookup returns CDR1 LNHDA and CDR2 SQIVND (reference sequence). The CDR3 spells CASSMVLGDLRETQYF. The CDR3 nucleotides are TGTGCCAGTAGTATGGTTCTCGGGGACTTGAGAGAGACCCAGTACTTC.

The chain carries TRBV18 and TRBJ1-4, with 7 bases aligning to TRBD1. V gave up 6 bases and J gave up 5 bases; unmatched junction bases: 9. The germline gives CDR1 KGHSH, CDR2 LQKENI. This CDR3 has 15 residues. The DNA for the CDR3 is TGTGCCAGCTCCCTAGGGGGACAGTGGAATGAAAAACTGTTTTTT. This sequence encodes CASSLGGQWNEKLFF. The variable domain in full, with the rest retrieved from reference TRBV18 and TRBJ1-4, is NAGVMQNPRHLVRRRGQEARLRCSPMKGHSHVYWYRQLPEEGLKFMVYLQKENIIDESGMPKERFSAEFPKEGPSILRIQQVVRGDSAAYFCASSLGGQWNEKLFFGSGTQLSVL.

The V gene is TRBV7-2, the J gene TRBJ1-2; 7 nucleotides align to TRBD1. CDR3 size: 12 residues. Looked up from germline, CDR1 is SGHTA and CDR2 is FQGNSA. The J segment lost 8 bases and the V segment lost 7 bases, leaving 7 bases of the junction unmatched. This CDR3 reads CASTRDRSGYTF. Written as DNA, the CDR3 is TGTGCCAGCACCCGGGACAGATCCGGCTACACCTTC.

The chain is built from TRBV6-1 and TRBJ2-7; D tentatively fits TRBD1 or TRBD2 (7 bases each). Germline V CDR1 and CDR2: MNHNS, SASEGT. There are 15 residues in the CDR3. V lost 6 bases and J 0 bases, leaving 15 bases between the germline ends. CDR3 protein: CASSDPGGVSYEQYF. The CDR3 DNA reads as TGTGCCAGCAGCGACCCAGGGGGGGTCTCCTACGAGCAGTACTTC.

The chain links TRBV21-1 to TRBJ1-5; TRBD1 is taken as the D call from the table, unchecked against the DNA. TRBV21-1 represents a pseudogene. This CDR3 is 14 amino acids long. The CDR3 protein is CASIQGYSNQPQHF. The CDR3 DNA reads as TGTGCCAGCATCCAGGGGTACAGCAATCAGCCCCAGCATTTT.

This rearrangement joins TRBV4-1 to TRBJ2-7; 7 nucleotides line up with TRBD2. V trimming: 1 base; J trimming: 5 bases; junction bases outside the gene matches: 5. Germline CDR1 reads MGHRA; CDR2 reads YSYEKL. This CDR3 has 14 amino acids. Written as DNA, the CDR3 is TGCGCCAGCAGCCAAGTCAGGCGGGAGAACGAGCAGTACTTC. Amino acids: CASSQVRRENEQYF.

This clone was found once. The gene calls are TRBV7-2 and TRBJ2-1, with TRBD2 as a possible D gene (6 bases). Germline CDR1 is SGHTA and CDR2 is FQGNSA. The CDR3 spans 16 residues. V was cut by 5 bases and J by 0 bases, with 14 bases left in between. The CDR3 is CASSRSVGGSYNEQFF. CDR3 DNA: TGTGCCAGCAGCCGCTCGGTGGGAGGCTCCTACAATGAGCAGTTCTTC.

V usage is TRBV15 and J usage is TRBJ2-2; 12 bases align to TRBD2. Germline values: CDR1 LNHNV, CDR2 YYDKDF (reference sequence). The CDR3 consists of 15 residues. The trim removed 5 bases at V and 6 bases at J, leaving 4 bases unmatched. Here the CDR3 DNA reads TGTGCCACCAGCCCGGGACTAGCGGGTTCCGGGGAGCTGTTTTTT. Its translation is CATSPGLAGSGELFF. The full variable domain, in which reference TRBV15 and TRBJ2-2 provide the parts outside the CDR3, is DAMVIQNPRYQVTQFGKPVTLSCSQTLNHNVMYWYQQKSSQAPKLLFHYYDKDFNNEADTPDNFQSRRPNTSFCFLDIRSPGLGDTAMYLCATSPGLAGSGELFFGEGSRLTVL.

The chain links TRBV7-2 to TRBJ1-5; D remains ambiguous. The V and J ends lost 5 bases and 8 bases respectively, with 13 bases between them. Germline V gives CDR1 SGHTA, CDR2 FQGNSA. This CDR3 region has 13 residues. The CDR3 DNA sequence: TGTGCCAGCAGCACCAACCCGCGGGAGCCCCAGCATTTT. Its protein is CASSTNPREPQHF.

V and J are TRBV2 and TRBJ2-5; D tentatively fits TRBD1 or TRBD2 (5 bases each). V lost 7 bases, J lost 5 bases, and 20 bases lay in between. The CDR3 covers 15 residues. In germline, CDR1 is SNHLY, CDR2 FYNNEI. In DNA, the CDR3 is TGTGCCAGCACCGCGGGCAGGGCCAACACGGAGACCCAGTACTTC. Translating it yields CASTAGRANTETQYF.

The CDR3 loop reads CASSRTSSYEQYF. As DNA, the CDR3 is TGTGCCAGTAGTAGGACGTCGTCCTACGAGCAGTACTTC. J is TRBJ2-7 and V is TRBV19, with D hard to call. Between the trimmed V and J ends, which lost 4 bases and 1 base, there was a span of 8 bases. This CDR3 spans 13 amino acids. Germline V CDR1 and CDR2: LNHDA, SQIVND (reference sequence).

The chain has TRBV2 and TRBJ2-6; the D is unclear. The germline V and J ends were trimmed by 4 bases and 0 bases, with 10 bases remaining between them. Per germline, CDR1 SNHLY and CDR2 FYNNEI. This CDR3 region has 16 residues. CDR3 sequence (DNA): TGTGCCAGCAGTGCCAGGAGCTTCTCTGGGGCCAACGTCCTGACTTTC. Translation gives CASSARSFSGANVLTF.

The chain couples TRBV7-2 to TRBJ2-4; TRBD1 aligns across 8 bases. J gave up 0 bases and V 8 bases, and 3 bases lay outside the gene matches. The germline CDR1 and CDR2 sequences are SGHTA and FQGNSA. CDR3 length equals 14 residues. CDR3 nucleotide sequence: TGTGCCAGCCAGCAGGGGGCAGCCAAAAACATTCAGTACTTC. Translating it yields CASQQGAAKNIQYF.

The chain is built from TRBV5-1 and TRBJ2-1; D gene unclear. The CDR3 runs to 12 residues. V gave up 0 bases and J gave up 6 bases, with 4 bases separating them. Germline CDR1 and CDR2: SGHRS and YFSETQ. The CDR3 is CASSLGPNEQFF. The CDR3 DNA is TGCGCCAGCAGCTTGGGGCCCAATGAGCAGTTCTTC.

The V and J genes are TRBV18 and TRBJ2-1; 7 positions match TRBD2. The CDR3 runs 16 residues. Germline lookup yields CDR1 KGHSH and CDR2 LQKENI. V was pared by 3 bases and J by 4 bases, with 9 bases of the junction left unmatched. The CDR3, as DNA: TGTGCCAGCTCACCCCCGACTAGCAGTGAGTACAATGAGCAGTTCTTC. It encodes CASSPPTSSEYNEQFF.

The chain uses TRBV2 and TRBJ2-5; a possible D gene is TRBD1 (7 bases). Trimming took 7 bases from V and 4 from J, leaving 19 bases between them. The germline gives CDR1 SNHLY, CDR2 FYNNEI. The CDR3 contains 15 residues. CDR3 loop: CASTSGTVGGETQYF. In DNA, the CDR3 is TGTGCCAGCACCTCCGGGACAGTGGGGGGAGAGACCCAGTACTTC.

The chain joins TRBV10-1 to TRBJ1-4; TRBD1 might be the D (5 bases). V lost 3 bases to trimming and J lost 8 bases, with 10 bases between them. The germline CDR1 and CDR2 sequences are WNHNN and SYGVQD (reference sequence). The length of the CDR3 is 13 residues. CDR3 region: CASSENPGEKLFF. Written as DNA, the CDR3 is TGCGCCAGCAGTGAAAATCCAGGGGAAAAACTGTTTTTT.

There are a few counts of this clone. The chain recombines TRBV5-6 with TRBJ2-7; unclear D gene. Germline CDR1 and CDR2: SGHDT and YYEEEE. V was cut by 2 bases and J by 1 base, with 4 bases left in between. The CDR3 runs to 12 residues. CDR3 sequence reads: CASSFGSYEQYF. The CDR3 region has the DNA TGTGCCAGCAGCTTTGGGTCCTACGAGCAGTACTTC.

The chain couples TRBV15 to TRBJ1-4; D uncertain. The V gene's germline CDR1 is LNHNV and CDR2 YYDKDF (reference sequence). The CDR3 length is 13 residues. V shed 0 bases and J shed 8 bases, with 7 bases lying between them. CDR3 DNA: TGTGCCACCAGCAGAGATCTTGCGGAAAAACTGTTTTTT. Its protein is CATSRDLAEKLFF.

The chain is built from TRBV5-4 and TRBJ1-1; 10 nucleotides align to TRBD1. The germline CDR1 and CDR2 sequences are SGHNT and YYREEE (reference sequence). The CDR3 length is 16 residues. V was clipped by 4 bases and J by 4 bases; unmatched bases: 10. CDR3 DNA sequence: TGTGCCAGCAGCCCGACAGGGGGCGAGGTGGGCACTGAAGCTTTCTTT. It codes for CASSPTGGEVGTEAFF.

The rearrangement links TRBV5-4 to TRBJ2-4, with D perhaps given as TRBD1 or TRBD2 (5 bases each). This CDR3 has 16 residues. Germline loops: CDR1 SGHNT, CDR2 YYREEE (reference sequence). V lost 5 bases, J lost 1 base, and 16 bases lay in between. The CDR3 reads CASSNEGPGAKNIQYF. The CDR3 DNA reads TGTGCCAGCAGTAATGAGGGGCCAGGCGCCAAAAACATTCAGTACTTC.

V is TRBV5-5 and J is TRBJ1-2, with D maybe TRBD1 (6 bases). The CDR3 is 15 residues long. Germline V lookup: CDR1 SGHKS, CDR2 YYEKEE (reference sequence). V was trimmed by 4 bases and J by 1 base, leaving 14 bases between them. CDR3 DNA: TGTGCCAGCAGCCCCGGGGGGGCTAATAACTATGGCTACACCTTC. Its translation is CASSPGGANNYGYTF.

V is TRBV28 and J is TRBJ1-1, with D maybe TRBD1 (6 bases). With 4 bases removed from V and 5 bases from J, the gap between germline ends came to 14 bases. The CDR3 runs to 14 residues. Looked up from germline, CDR1 is MDHEN and CDR2 is SYDVKM. CDR3 in amino acids: CASSSPGGETEAFF. Written as DNA, the CDR3 is TGTGCCAGCAGTTCCCCCGGGGGCGAGACTGAAGCTTTCTTT.

The chain employs TRBV5-4 and TRBJ2-7, with a possible D match to TRBD1 (5 bases). V lost 4 bases to trimming and J lost 4 bases, with 21 bases between them. The germline V gene encodes CDR1 SGHNT and CDR2 YYREEE (reference sequence). This CDR3 has 16 residues. Here the CDR3 reads CASSPRSGIGIYEQYF. The DNA of the CDR3 is TGTGCCAGCAGCCCCAGGTCAGGGATAGGGATTTACGAGCAGTACTTC.